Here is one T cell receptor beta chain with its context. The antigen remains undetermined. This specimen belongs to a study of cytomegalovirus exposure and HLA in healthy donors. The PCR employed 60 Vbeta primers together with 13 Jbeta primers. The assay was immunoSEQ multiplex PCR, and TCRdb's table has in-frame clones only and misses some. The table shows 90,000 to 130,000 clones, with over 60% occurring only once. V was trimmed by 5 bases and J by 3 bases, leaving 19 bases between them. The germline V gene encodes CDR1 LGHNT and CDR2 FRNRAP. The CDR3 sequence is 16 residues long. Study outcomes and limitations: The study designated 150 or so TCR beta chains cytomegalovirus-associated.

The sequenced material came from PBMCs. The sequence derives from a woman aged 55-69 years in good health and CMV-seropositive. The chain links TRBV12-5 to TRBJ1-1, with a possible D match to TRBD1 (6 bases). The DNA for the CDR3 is TGTGCTAGTGGTCGAGTTCCCCGGACAGCACACACTGAAGCTTTCTTT. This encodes CASGRVPRTAHTEAFF.